This passage covers 3 T cell receptor beta chains from one sample sequenced in a study of blood T cell repertoires in COVID-19. TCRdb's table, derived via immunoSEQ multiplex PCR, lists solely in-frame clones and lacks some. The sample carries roughly 100,000 clones, 80% to 90% recorded once. The sequencing input was peripheral blood. The receptors come from a man aged 55 to 70 with acute or convalescent COVID-19.

V gene TRBV7-2 combines with J gene TRBJ2-1; TRBD2 agrees at 9 bases. From germline, CDR1 is SGHTA and CDR2 FQGNSA. J gave up 0 bases and V 4 bases, and 1 base lay outside the gene matches. This CDR3 contains 15 residues. CDR3 sequence (DNA): TGTGCCAGCAGCTCTAGCGGGGACTCCTACAATGAGCAGTTCTTC. This translates into CASSSSGDSYNEQFF. Filled out from reference TRBV7-2 and TRBJ2-1, the complete variable domain reads GAGVSQSPSNKVTEKGKDVELRCDPISGHTALYWYRQSLGQGLEFLIYFQGNSAPDKSGLPSDRFSAERTGGSVSTLTIQRTQQEDSAVYLCASSSSGDSYNEQFFGPGTRLTVL.

This clone was picked up one time. The chain links TRBV9 to TRBJ2-1; 9 nucleotides match TRBD1. The CDR3 is made up of 16 amino acids. Losses at the gene ends were 3 bases for V and 8 bases for J; bases not matched to a gene: 12. Per the germline V gene, CDR1 is SGDLS and CDR2 is YYNGEE. The CDR3 nucleotides read TGTGCCAGCAGCGCAGACAGGGGGGCCGTAGAGGATGAGCAGTTCTTC. This translates into CASSADRGAVEDEQFF.

The chain carries TRBV14 and TRBJ1-1; the D is unclear. V lost 4 bases and J lost 1, with 7 bases in between. CDR1 and CDR2 (germline): SGHDN, FVKESK. The CDR3 covers 13 residues. CDR3 in DNA: TGTGCCAGCAGCCTAGTTCCGAACACTGAAGCTTTCTTT. Its protein product is CASSLVPNTEAFF.